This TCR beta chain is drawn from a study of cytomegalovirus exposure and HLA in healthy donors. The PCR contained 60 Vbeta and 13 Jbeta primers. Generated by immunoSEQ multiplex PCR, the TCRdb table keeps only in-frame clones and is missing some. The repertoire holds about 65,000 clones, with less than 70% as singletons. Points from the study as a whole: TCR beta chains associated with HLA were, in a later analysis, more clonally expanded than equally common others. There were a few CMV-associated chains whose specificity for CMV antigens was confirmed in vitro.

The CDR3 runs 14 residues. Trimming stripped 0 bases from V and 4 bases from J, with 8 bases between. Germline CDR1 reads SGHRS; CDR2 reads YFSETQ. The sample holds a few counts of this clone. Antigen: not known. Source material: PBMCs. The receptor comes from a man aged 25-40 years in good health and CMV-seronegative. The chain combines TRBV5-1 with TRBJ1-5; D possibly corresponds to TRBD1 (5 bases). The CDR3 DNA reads TGCGCCAGCAGCTTGGCCGGGGGGAATCAGCCCCAGCATTTT. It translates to CASSLAGGNQPQHF.